The 28 T cell receptor beta chains below were found in one sample sequenced in a study of cytomegalovirus exposure and HLA in healthy donors. The study ran its PCR with 60 Vbeta and 13 Jbeta primers. The repertoire was sequenced with immunoSEQ multiplex PCR; TCRdb's copy has only in-frame clones and lacks some. The table gives some 110,000 clones; the top ten clones make up more than 3% of it. Sequenced sample: PBMCs. The origin of the receptors is a man aged 25 to 40 in good health and CMV-seronegative.

The J gene is TRBJ2-1, the V gene TRBV27, with TRBD1 matching over 10 bases. This CDR3 region has 15 residues. From germline, CDR1 is MNHEY and CDR2 SMNVEV (reference sequence). CDR3 sequence reads: CASADGTGVVNEQFF. The CDR3 DNA is TGTGCTTCGGCCGACGGGACAGGGGTGGTCAATGAGCAGTTCTTC.

The V call is TRBV7-9, the J call TRBJ2-7, with 10 bases fitting TRBD1. The CDR3 totals 15 residues. The germline V gene has CDR1 SEHNR and CDR2 FQNEAQ (reference sequence). Trimming at V came to 5 bases and at J to 5 bases, leaving 9 bases not matched to a gene. CDR3 in amino acids: CASSPMGQGYNEQYF. DNA of the CDR3: TGTGCCAGCAGCCCAATGGGACAGGGGTATAACGAGCAGTACTTC.

The chain recombines TRBV5-1 with TRBJ2-2; weak D call: TRBD2 (6 bases). CDR3 length: 15 amino acids. Between the trimmed V and J ends, which lost 5 bases and 3 bases, there was a span of 14 bases. Looked up from germline, CDR1 is SGHRS and CDR2 is YFSETQ. The CDR3 sequence is CASRGGVVHTGELFF. DNA for the CDR3: TGCGCCAGCAGAGGAGGGGTCGTCCACACCGGGGAGCTGTTTTTT.

This chain links TRBV5-1 with TRBJ1-2, with TRBD1 identical over 7 bases. This CDR3 region has 15 residues. Germline V gene lookup returns CDR1 SGHRS and CDR2 YFSETQ. Germline trimming cut 2 bases from V and 8 bases from J; bases unmatched to any gene: 12. CDR3 in amino acids: CASSFLGQGESGYTF. The CDR3 DNA follows: TGCGCCAGCAGCTTCCTTGGGCAGGGGGAAAGCGGCTACACCTTC.

DNA of the CDR3: TGTGCCAGCAGCTTAGCCGCCAGGAAGGGGACTGAAGCTTTCTTT. This translates into CASSLAARKGTEAFF. This chain joins TRBV7-8 and TRBJ1-1; D is possibly TRBD1 (5 bases). CDR3 length: 15 residues. Germline lookup yields CDR1 SGHVS and CDR2 FQNEAQ. The V end was cut by 0 bases, the J end by 5 bases, with 13 bases between. Variable domain in full (rest from reference TRBV7-8 and TRBJ1-1): GAGVSQSPRYKVAKRGQDVALRCDPISGHVSLFWYQQALGQGPEFLTYFQNEAQLDKSGLPSDRFFAERPEGSVSTLKIQRTQQEDSAVYLCASSLAARKGTEAFFGQGTRLTVV.

The chain joins TRBV6-6 to TRBJ2-7, with D maybe TRBD2 (6 bases). The germline CDR1 and CDR2 sequences are MNHNY and SVGAGI (reference sequence). The CDR3 sequence is 14 residues long. Trimming took off 5 bases at V and 3 bases at J, with 14 bases between the two ends. CDR3 bases: TGTGCCAGCAGTGCCGGGACTTCGAACTACGAGCAGTACTTC. This encodes CASSAGTSNYEQYF.

V is TRBV30 and J is TRBJ2-3; maybe TRBD2 (5 bases). The CDR3 length is 16 residues. V lost 3 bases to trimming and J lost 3 bases, with 19 bases between them. In germline, CDR1 is GTSNPN, CDR2 SVGIG (reference sequence). CDR3: CAWRLRASRGTDTQYF. CDR3 sequence (DNA): TGTGCCTGGAGATTGCGGGCTAGCCGGGGTACAGATACGCAGTATTTT.

The chain combines TRBV4-2 with TRBJ2-7; D unresolved. The CDR3 is made up of 15 amino acids. Trimming cost V 1 base and J 0 bases, with 10 bases left between them. Germline-derived CDR1 and CDR2 are LGHNA and YNFKEQ. CDR3 in amino acids: CASSQGAAASYEQYF. CDR3 coding DNA: TGTGCCAGCAGCCAAGGTGCGGCCGCCTCCTACGAGCAGTACTTC.

The chain joins TRBV6-5 to TRBJ1-4; TRBD1 is a possible D gene (6 bases). CDR3 length equals 14 residues. Trimming pared 2 bases from V and 4 bases from J, leaving 8 bases between. Germline CDR1 and CDR2: MNHEY and SVGAGI. The CDR3 loop reads CASSYHRVNEKLFF. The CDR3 DNA follows: TGTGCCAGCAGTTACCACAGGGTTAATGAAAAACTGTTTTTT.

The rearrangement uses TRBV2 and TRBJ2-7, with a possible D match to TRBD1 (5 bases). Germline assignment: CDR1 SNHLY and CDR2 FYNNEI. CDR3 size: 13 residues. The V gene lost 5 bases and the J gene lost 1 base, with 9 bases spanning the gap. The CDR3 spells CASSTGESYEQYF. DNA of the CDR3: TGTGCCAGCAGTACAGGCGAGTCCTACGAGCAGTACTTC.

This chain links TRBV11-1 with TRBJ1-2; TRBD1 matches at 8 bases. This CDR3 contains 14 residues. Germline CDR1 reads SGHAT; CDR2 reads FQDESV (reference sequence). V was pared by 4 bases and J by 4 bases, with 5 bases of the junction left unmatched. This CDR3 is CASSSETGAYGYTF. DNA of the CDR3: TGTGCCAGCAGCTCAGAGACAGGGGCCTATGGCTACACCTTC. Looking up the rest from reference TRBV11-1 and TRBJ1-2 gives the full variable domain: EAEVAQSPRYKITEKSQAVAFWCDPISGHATLYWYRQILGQGPELLVQFQDESVVDDSQLPKDRFSAERLKGVDSTLKIQPAELGDSAMYLCASSSETGAYGYTFGSGTRLTVV.

The rearrangement uses TRBV9 and TRBJ2-2; weak D call: TRBD2 (5 bases). Trimming took off 0 bases at V and 5 bases at J, with 14 bases between the two ends. The CDR3 has 16 amino acids. Germline CDR1 reads SGDLS; CDR2 reads YYNGEE. Here the CDR3 DNA reads TGTGCCAGCAGCGTAGAAGGGAATAGGAGGACCGGGGAGCTGTTTTTT. Amino acids: CASSVEGNRRTGELFF.

This rearrangement joins TRBV19 to TRBJ2-2, with D uncertain. The length of the CDR3 is 14 residues. Germline lookup yields CDR1 LNHDA and CDR2 SQIVND (reference sequence). Trimming shortened V by 1 base and J by 1 base, and 4 bases separated the two germline ends. The CDR3 protein is CASSIARNTGELFF. The CDR3 coding sequence is TGTGCCAGTAGTATAGCCAGGAACACCGGGGAGCTGTTTTTT.

The chain links TRBV7-9 to TRBJ2-3; 11 nucleotides agree with TRBD2. V dropped 5 bases and J dropped 3; count of bases not matched to a gene: 7. CDR3 length: 16 residues. CDR1 is SEHNR, CDR2 FQNEAQ, per germline (reference sequence). The CDR3 region has the DNA TGTGCCAGCAGCATGGGAACTAGCGGGGGTACAGATACGCAGTATTTT. Amino acids: CASSMGTSGGTDTQYF.

This chain connects TRBV29-1 to TRBJ2-5, with 9 bases lining up with TRBD2. The CDR3 is 13 amino acids. The germline gives CDR1 SQVTM, CDR2 ANQGSEA. J gave up 11 bases and V 0 bases, and 7 bases lay outside the gene matches. CDR3 nucleotide sequence: TGCAGCGTTGAAGATGGGATAGCGGGGGCTCAGTACTTC. Translating it yields CSVEDGIAGAQYF. Full variable domain (rest looked up from reference TRBV29-1 and TRBJ2-5): SAVISQKPSRDICQRGTSLTIQCQVDSQVTMMFWYRQQPGQSLTLIATANQGSEATYESGFVIDKFPISRPNLTFSTLTVSNMSPEDSSIYLCSVEDGIAGAQYFGPGTRLLVL.

The V gene is TRBV5-1, the J gene TRBJ1-1, with 7 bases lining up with TRBD1. CDR3 size: 14 residues. V trimming: 4 bases; J trimming: 2 bases; junction bases outside the gene matches: 5. Germline assignment: CDR1 SGHRS and CDR2 YFSETQ. CDR3 nucleotides: TGCGCCAGCAGCCGGGACAGCAAAAACACTGAAGCTTTCTTT. It is translated as CASSRDSKNTEAFF.

The J gene is TRBJ2-1, the V gene TRBV5-4; D is ambiguous. CDR3 length equals 13 residues. Looked up from germline, CDR1 is SGHNT and CDR2 is YYREEE (reference sequence). V gave up 0 bases and J gave up 4 bases, with 5 bases separating them. Here the CDR3 DNA reads TGTGCCAGCAGCTTGGACCGGTACAATGAGCAGTTCTTC. It yields the protein CASSLDRYNEQFF.

The rearrangement joins TRBV6-1 to TRBJ2-7, with TRBD2 matching 7 bases. The trim removed 0 bases at V and 7 bases at J, leaving 9 bases unmatched. Germline V gene lookup returns CDR1 MNHNS and CDR2 SASEGT. The CDR3 length is 15 residues. The CDR3 DNA is TGTGCCAGCAGTGAAGCCCGGACCCGGGGGGTTGAGCAGTACTTC. Protein sequence: CASSEARTRGVEQYF.

Points on this clone: Other DNA sequences within the sample encode an identical CDR3. The chain joins TRBV5-1 to TRBJ2-3, with D possibly being TRBD2 (5 bases). V lost 4 bases to trimming and J lost 1 base, with 7 bases between them. CDR3 length: 13 residues. Germline CDR1 SGHRS, CDR2 YFSETQ. CDR3: CASSAGGTDTQYF. The CDR3 nucleotides are TGCGCCAGCAGCGCCGGGGGCACAGATACGCAGTATTTT.

The chain joins TRBV7-8 to TRBJ2-1; 7 positions agree with TRBD2. The length of the CDR3 is 14 residues. The germline gives CDR1 SGHVS, CDR2 FQNEAQ. The V segment lost 1 base and the J segment 7 bases; nucleotides outside the gene matches: 4. The CDR3 sequence is CASSLGGGLNEQFF. The CDR3 nucleotides read TGTGCCAGCAGCTTAGGGGGGGGGTTAAATGAGCAGTTCTTC. Combining the CDR3 with reference TRBV7-8 and TRBJ2-1 gives the whole variable domain GAGVSQSPRYKVAKRGQDVALRCDPISGHVSLFWYQQALGQGPEFLTYFQNEAQLDKSGLPSDRFFAERPEGSVSTLKIQRTQQEDSAVYLCASSLGGGLNEQFFGPGTRLTVL.

The rearrangement joins TRBV6-9 to TRBJ1-1; the D gene is possibly TRBD1 (6 bases). V was cut by 5 bases and J by 2 bases, with 24 bases left in between. In germline, CDR1 is MNHGY, CDR2 SVAAGI. The CDR3 covers 18 residues. The CDR3 bases are TGTGCCAGCAGTCCCCGAGGGGTGGGCAGGGGCGAAAACACTGAAGCTTTCTTT. Translation gives CASSPRGVGRGENTEAFF.

The gene calls are TRBV9 and TRBJ1-6; the D is unclear. The CDR3 contains 15 residues. The V and J ends lost 1 base and 9 bases respectively, with 14 bases between them. Germline V lookup: CDR1 SGDLS, CDR2 YYNGEE. The CDR3 protein is CASSVNVAPGSPLHF. The CDR3 region has the DNA TGTGCCAGCAGCGTAAACGTGGCTCCGGGTTCACCCCTCCACTTT.

The chain joins TRBV7-9 to TRBJ2-3; a weak D match, TRBD2 (5 bases). CDR3 length: 16 residues. V gave up 2 bases and J gave up 0 bases, with 12 bases separating them. Germline V CDR1 and CDR2: SEHNR, FQNEAQ (reference sequence). DNA of the CDR3: TGTGCCAGCAGCTTACTAGAGGGTGTTAGCACAGATACGCAGTATTTT. Amino acids: CASSLLEGVSTDTQYF.

The chain is built from TRBV7-9 and TRBJ2-7; D call uncertain. The CDR3 has 11 residues. In germline, CDR1 is SEHNR, CDR2 FQNEAQ (reference sequence). V was trimmed by 4 bases and J by 2 bases, leaving 3 bases between them. CDR3 nucleotide sequence: TGTGCCAGCAGCTCTACCTACGAGCAGTACTTC. As protein: CASSSTYEQYF.

As concerns this clone: One junction end does not reproduce the germline sequence, and a read error may be involved. V is TRBV7-8 and J is TRBJ2-7; 9 nucleotides align to TRBD2. The germline CDR1 and CDR2 sequences are SGHVS and FQNEAQ. The CDR3 totals 17 residues. CDR3 residues: CASSLTGLASNEYEQCF. Written as DNA, the CDR3 is TGTGCCAGCAGCTTAACCGGACTAGCGTCTAATGAGTACGAGCAGTGCTTC. Drawing the rest from reference TRBV7-8 and TRBJ2-7, the complete variable domain is GAGVSQSPRYKVAKRGQDVALRCDPISGHVSLFWYQQALGQGPEFLTYFQNEAQLDKSGLPSDRFFAERPEGSVSTLKIQRTQQEDSAVYLCASSLTGLASNEYEQCFGPGTRLTVT.

A note on this clone: An end of the junction does not agree with germline; a read error may underlie this. The chain is built from TRBV28 and TRBJ1-2, with D maybe TRBD1 (6 bases). Germline V lookup: CDR1 MDHEN, CDR2 SYDVKM. The CDR3 loop spans 19 amino acids. CDR3 nucleotides: TGTGCCAGCAGTTTATCCCCCCAGGGGAGGGTATCGCGGCCCTATCGCTACACCTTC. It codes for CASSLSPQGRVSRPYRYTF.

The chain couples TRBV5-4 to TRBJ2-7, with 7 nucleotides matching TRBD2. V was pared by 7 bases and J by 4 bases, with 14 bases of the junction left unmatched. CDR3 length: 15 amino acids. Looked up from germline, CDR1 is SGHNT and CDR2 is YYREEE (reference sequence). The CDR3 spells CASGFRSGATYEQYF. The CDR3 coding sequence is TGTGCCAGCGGGTTTCGAAGCGGGGCCACGTACGAGCAGTACTTC. Full variable domain (rest looked up from reference TRBV5-4 and TRBJ2-7): ETGVTQSPTHLIKTRGQQVTLRCSSQSGHNTVSWYQQALGQGPQFIFQYYREEENGRGNFPPRFSGLQFPNYSSELNVNALELDDSALYLCASGFRSGATYEQYFGPGTRLTVT.

DNA for the CDR3: TGTGCCAGCAGCTTGGGGTCACGGGATCCAAACCAAGAGACCCAGTACTTC. Translated: CASSLGSRDPNQETQYF. The chain combines TRBV5-8 with TRBJ2-5, with a possible D match to TRBD2 (5 bases). CDR3 length: 17 residues. Germline V CDR1 and CDR2: SGHTS, YDEGEE. V was shortened by 0 bases and J by 0 bases, with 15 bases between the two germline ends.